These 30 T cell receptor beta chains came from one sample sequenced in a study of cytomegalovirus exposure and HLA in healthy donors. 13 Jbeta primers and 60 Vbeta primers were used for the PCR. The protocol was immunoSEQ multiplex PCR, while the TCRdb copy is restricted to in-frame clones and leaves out a portion. The table shows some 110,000 clones, with about an eighth occurring only once. The material sequenced was PBMCs. Receptors were obtained from a man aged 40-49 years in good health and CMV-seropositive.

The CDR3, as DNA: TGTGCCGCCAGACCCGCAGGCTACGAGCAGTACTTC. Amino acid sequence: CAARPAGYEQYF. The chain combines TRBV6-6 with TRBJ2-7, with D unclear. This CDR3 spans 12 amino acids. Trimming removed 11 bases from V and 3 bases from J, with 14 bases in between. Germline V gene sequence: CDR1 MNHNY, CDR2 SVGAGI (reference sequence).

V is TRBV5-1 and J is TRBJ2-3; 8 positions match TRBD2. This CDR3 has 15 residues. Germline V gives CDR1 SGHRS, CDR2 YFSETQ. J gave up 4 bases and V 0 bases, and 4 bases lay outside the gene matches. Here the CDR3 reads CASSLAPGGSDTQYF. CDR3 bases: TGCGCCAGCAGCTTGGCCCCGGGAGGGTCAGATACGCAGTATTTT.

This clone was picked up a small number of times. The V gene is TRBV29-1, the J gene TRBJ2-5; a possible D gene is TRBD2 (7 bases). Germline lookup yields CDR1 SQVTM and CDR2 ANQGSEA. V lost 6 bases and J 3 bases, leaving 14 bases between the germline ends. This CDR3 region has 13 residues. CDR3 residues: CSVEEGGKETQYF. The CDR3 nucleotides read TGCAGCGTGGAGGAGGGGGGGAAAGAGACCCAGTACTTC. The whole variable domain, remainder taken from reference TRBV29-1 and TRBJ2-5, is SAVISQKPSRDICQRGTSLTIQCQVDSQVTMMFWYRQQPGQSLTLIATANQGSEATYESGFVIDKFPISRPNLTFSTLTVSNMSPEDSSIYLCSVEEGGKETQYFGPGTRLLVL.

This clone was counted a few times. V usage is TRBV28 and J usage is TRBJ1-4; TRBD1 might be the D (6 bases). The CDR3 spans 15 residues. Germline V gives CDR1 MDHEN, CDR2 SYDVKM. V lost 5 bases, J lost 5 bases, and 15 bases lay in between. The CDR3 DNA reads as TGTGCCAGCAGTCCACAGGGAGGGCTAAATGAAAAACTGTTTTTT. Protein: CASSPQGGLNEKLFF.

This clone has just a few counts. The rearrangement joins TRBV20-1 to TRBJ1-2; TRBD1 aligns across 9 bases. J gave up 6 bases and V 6 bases, and 2 bases lay outside the gene matches. Germline CDR1 DFQATT, CDR2 SNEGSKA (reference sequence). The CDR3 spans 11 residues. The DNA for the CDR3 is TGCAGTGCGGGGACAGGGCATGGCTACACCTTC. Translation gives CSAGTGHGYTF.

This clone has more than one count but fewer than ten. This rearrangement joins TRBV5-1 to TRBJ2-1; 11 bases agree with TRBD2. Germline loops: CDR1 SGHRS, CDR2 YFSETQ. Germline trimming cut 5 bases from V and 5 bases from J; bases unmatched to any gene: 6. The CDR3 loop spans 15 amino acids. In DNA form, the CDR3 reads TGCGCCAGCAGACGGGGGACTAGCGGTGACAATGAGCAGTTCTTC. The encoded protein is CASRRGTSGDNEQFF.

This clone came up a few times. This chain joins TRBV6-1 and TRBJ2-7, with 10 positions matching TRBD1. Germline values: CDR1 MNHNS, CDR2 SASEGT. The J segment lost 3 bases and the V segment lost 3 bases, leaving 8 bases of the junction unmatched. The CDR3 loop spans 16 amino acids. The CDR3 here is CASSDPPGTGVYEQYF. The DNA of the CDR3 is TGTGCCAGCAGTGACCCCCCCGGGACAGGGGTCTACGAGCAGTACTTC.

The chain recombines TRBV19 with TRBJ2-7; the match to TRBD2 covers 13 bases. The CDR3 totals 16 residues. Trimming removed 6 bases from V and 3 bases from J; junction bases left unmatched: 8. Germline CDR1 LNHDA, CDR2 SQIVND (reference sequence). DNA for the CDR3: TGTGCCAGTAGCCCAATGGGACTAGCGGGAAACTACGAGCAGTACTTC. Its translation is CASSPMGLAGNYEQYF. Combining the CDR3 with reference TRBV19 and TRBJ2-7 gives the whole variable domain DGGITQSPKYLFRKEGQNVTLSCEQNLNHDAMYWYRQDPGQGLRLIYYSQIVNDFQKGDIAEGYSVSREKKESFPLTVTSAQKNPTAFYLCASSPMGLAGNYEQYFGPGTRLTVT.

The chain couples TRBV18 to TRBJ2-7; a possible D gene is TRBD1 (5 bases). V gave up 2 bases and J gave up 6 bases, with 17 bases separating them. CDR1 and CDR2 (germline): KGHSH, LQKENI. This CDR3 spans 15 amino acids. CDR3 amino acids: CASSPRALGASEQYF. The CDR3 nucleotides are TGTGCCAGCTCACCAAGAGCCCTTGGGGCCTCCGAGCAGTACTTC.

This clone turned up a few times. This chain links TRBV6-4 with TRBJ2-1, with 7 bases identical to TRBD2. Germline CDR1 is MRHNA and CDR2 is SNTAGT. V lost 6 bases, J lost 3 bases, and 11 bases stayed unmatched. This CDR3 is built from 16 residues. For the CDR3, the DNA is TGTGCCAGCAGCCCCTCCGAGCGGGACTTCTACAATGAGCAGTTCTTC. It yields the protein CASSPSERDFYNEQFF.

This CDR3 is CASSLAPAGEAFF. The CDR3 DNA sequence: TGTGCCAGCAGCTTGGCCCCTGCAGGGGAAGCTTTCTTT. The chain employs TRBV5-5 and TRBJ1-1; maybe TRBD1 (5 bases). V lost 0 bases and J lost 8, with 11 bases in between. The CDR3 spans 13 residues. Germline CDR1 and CDR2: SGHKS and YYEKEE (reference sequence).

The chain employs TRBV6-1 and TRBJ2-7, with 11 nucleotides matching TRBD2. This CDR3 region has 16 residues. The junction had 14 bases not matched to a gene; V was cut back by 8 bases and J by 5 bases. Germline V CDR1 and CDR2: MNHNS, SASEGT. CDR3 loop: CASPEGGSGRGHEQYF. The CDR3 nucleotides read TGTGCCAGCCCTGAAGGTGGTAGCGGGAGGGGTCACGAGCAGTACTTC.

This clone was observed a handful of times. A read error may produce the germline difference seen at one junction end. This chain links TRBV9 with TRBJ2-3; D perhaps matches TRBD2 (6 bases). Germline CDR1 SGDLS, CDR2 YYNGEE. The CDR3 contains 14 residues. The DNA for the CDR3 is TGTGCCAGCAACCGTCGGGGGAACACAGATGCGCAGTATTTT. It specifies CASNRRGNTDAQYF. Using reference TRBV9 and TRBJ2-3 for the parts outside the CDR3, the full variable domain is DSGVTQTPKHLITATGQRVTLRCSPRSGDLSVYWYQQSLDQGLQFLIQYYNGEERAKGNILERFSAQQFPDLHSELNLSSLELGDSALYFCASNRRGNTDAQYFGPGTRLTVL.

This chain joins TRBV25-1 and TRBJ2-2; D not resolved. The CDR3 loop spans 14 amino acids. CDR1 and CDR2 from the germline V gene are MGHDK and SYGVNS. The V gene lost 5 bases and the J gene lost 0 bases, with 7 bases spanning the gap. The CDR3 region has the DNA TGTGCCAGCAGTCTCGGAGCGAACACCGGGGAGCTGTTTTTT. This encodes CASSLGANTGELFF.

The V call is TRBV5-1, the J call TRBJ2-2; D perhaps matches TRBD1 (6 bases). This CDR3 contains 15 residues. Germline assignment: CDR1 SGHRS and CDR2 YFSETQ. V was cut by 0 bases and J by 7 bases, with 13 bases left in between. The DNA for the CDR3 is TGCGCCAGCAGCTTGGCGGACAGCGTGGGCGGGGAGCTGTTTTTT. This encodes CASSLADSVGGELFF.

The gene calls are TRBV7-8 and TRBJ1-5; 8 positions agree with TRBD1. This CDR3 comprises 15 residues. Germline V gene sequence: CDR1 SGHVS, CDR2 FQNEAQ. The V gene end was trimmed by 2 bases and the J gene end by 6 bases; junction bases not matched to a gene: 6. The CDR3 region has the DNA TGTGCCAGCAGCTTAAATACAGGGGGTGGTCAGCCCCAGCATTTT. As protein: CASSLNTGGGQPQHF. The whole variable domain, remainder taken from reference TRBV7-8 and TRBJ1-5, is GAGVSQSPRYKVAKRGQDVALRCDPISGHVSLFWYQQALGQGPEFLTYFQNEAQLDKSGLPSDRFFAERPEGSVSTLKIQRTQQEDSAVYLCASSLNTGGGQPQHFGDGTRLSIL.

This chain joins TRBV30 and TRBJ1-1, with D possibly matching TRBD1 (5 bases). The V and J ends lost 3 bases and 1 base respectively, with 12 bases between them. Per the germline V gene, CDR1 is GTSNPN and CDR2 is SVGIG (reference sequence). The CDR3 is 14 residues long. The CDR3 loop reads CAWRLLDRNTEAFF. Written as DNA, the CDR3 is TGTGCCTGGAGATTACTCGACAGGAACACTGAAGCTTTCTTT.

This clone appeared a few times. The CDR3 region is CASSQAPGQYSYEQYV. The CDR3 DNA is TGCGCCAGCAGCCAAGCACCCGGACAGTACTCCTACGAGCAGTACGTC. The chain combines TRBV4-1 with TRBJ2-7; D might be TRBD1 (6 bases). The CDR3 has 16 amino acids. The V end lost 1 base, the J end lost 0 bases, and 13 bases lay between the germline ends. CDR1 is MGHRA, CDR2 YSYEKL, per germline.

The J gene is TRBJ1-5, the V gene TRBV19, with D perhaps TRBD1 (5 bases). Trimming took 3 bases from V and 4 from J, leaving 10 bases between them. The V gene's germline CDR1 is LNHDA and CDR2 SQIVND (reference sequence). There are 14 residues in the CDR3. The CDR3 sequence is CASSMIAGNQPQHF. The CDR3 DNA follows: TGTGCCAGTAGTATGATCGCAGGGAATCAGCCCCAGCATTTT.

About this clone itself: Because the CDR3 is missing its conserved closing phenylalanine or tryptophan, this is likely a read error. The chain combines TRBV10-3 with TRBJ1-2; TRBD1 might be the D (5 bases). Germline V CDR1 and CDR2: ENHRY, SYGVKD. The CDR3 spans 14 residues. V was cut by 0 bases and J by 5 bases, with 10 bases left in between. The DNA for the CDR3 is TGTGCCATCAGTGAGTCGGGGGGATCTTATGGCTACACCTCC. Translation: CAISESGGSYGYTS.

V is TRBV7-9 and J is TRBJ2-3; 7 bases are a match to TRBD1. The CDR3 consists of 15 residues. After removal of 7 bases from V and 2 bases from J, the junction contained 9 bases not matched to a gene. Germline V gives CDR1 SEHNR, CDR2 FQNEAQ (reference sequence). CDR3 sequence (DNA): TGTGCCAGCACCCAAACCGGGACAGACACAGATACGCAGTATTTT. It specifies CASTQTGTDTDTQYF.

The chain carries TRBV9 and TRBJ1-2; D ambiguous. Germline CDR1 is SGDLS and CDR2 is YYNGEE. This CDR3 comprises 15 residues. V was cut by 3 bases and J by 3 bases, with 15 bases left in between. The CDR3 loop is CASSALSRLDYGYTF. The CDR3, as DNA: TGTGCCAGCAGCGCCCTCTCTAGGCTCGACTATGGCTACACCTTC.

The CDR3, as DNA: TGCGCCAGCAGTGCCGAGGGGAGGGAGCAGTACTTC. Translation: CASSAEGREQYF. This chain links TRBV10-2 with TRBJ2-7; D is perhaps TRBD2 (6 bases). The germline gives CDR1 WSHSY, CDR2 SAAADI. This CDR3 comprises 12 residues. Trimming shortened V by 4 bases and J by 7 bases, and 11 bases separated the two germline ends.

This clone occurred a few times. The chain recombines TRBV6-5 with TRBJ2-7; TRBD1 might be the D (6 bases). The CDR3 is 15 amino acids. CDR1 MNHEY and CDR2 SVGAGI come from the germline V gene. V lost 0 bases and J lost 4, with 13 bases in between. DNA of the CDR3: TGTGCCAGCAGTTACTCCGGGACACGGCCTTACGAGCAGTACTTC. Amino acid sequence: CASSYSGTRPYEQYF.

The chain joins TRBV6-5 to TRBJ2-2, with a tentative D call TRBD2 (5 bases). CDR3 length: 12 amino acids. The germline gives CDR1 MNHEY, CDR2 SVGAGI. Trimming stripped 8 bases from V and 4 bases from J, with 8 bases between. CDR3 in DNA: TGTGCCAGCTCCCGGGGCACCGGGGAGCTGTTTTTT. Protein: CASSRGTGELFF.

This clone appeared a few times. The chain joins TRBV7-8 to TRBJ2-7; 8 nucleotides line up with TRBD2. The CDR3 consists of 13 residues. Germline V gene sequence: CDR1 SGHVS, CDR2 FQNEAQ. Losses at the gene ends were 5 bases for V and 6 bases for J; bases not matched to a gene: 6. CDR3 in amino acids: CASSRGGLAEQYF. The CDR3 region has the DNA TGTGCCAGCAGCCGCGGGGGGTTGGCCGAGCAGTACTTC.

This clone has only a few counts. The chain uses TRBV5-1 and TRBJ2-2; TRBD2 aligns across 11 bases. The J segment lost 6 bases and the V segment lost 4 bases, leaving 5 bases of the junction unmatched. Germline V gives CDR1 SGHRS, CDR2 YFSETQ. The CDR3 has 15 amino acids. The CDR3 sequence: CASSPSSGRSGELFF. CDR3 DNA: TGCGCCAGCAGCCCCTCTAGCGGGAGGTCCGGGGAGCTGTTTTTT.

The chain carries TRBV27 and TRBJ2-3; TRBD2 agrees at 7 bases. This CDR3 has 20 amino acids. V gave up 0 bases and J gave up 0 bases; unmatched junction bases: 15. CDR1 and CDR2 from the germline V gene are MNHEY and SMNVEV (reference sequence). Here the CDR3 DNA reads TGTGCCAGCAGTTTATCCGCGGGGGTTGGGCGGGGCTCTAGCACAGATACGCAGTATTTT. The encoded protein is CASSLSAGVGRGSSTDTQYF.

This rearrangement joins TRBV29-1 to TRBJ2-7, with 7 nucleotides matching TRBD1. The CDR3 has 14 residues. From germline, CDR1 is SQVTM and CDR2 ANQGSEA. After removal of 7 bases from V and 0 bases from J, the junction contained 9 bases not matched to a gene. Here the CDR3 reads CSALQGISSYEQYF. CDR3 nucleotide sequence: TGCAGCGCGTTACAGGGGATAAGCTCCTACGAGCAGTACTTC.

This clone appeared a few times. The rearrangement links TRBV6-4 to TRBJ2-1; D might be TRBD1 (6 bases). The CDR3 runs 14 residues. Trimming cost V 4 bases and J 9 bases, with 16 bases left between them. Germline assignment: CDR1 MRHNA and CDR2 SNTAGT. The CDR3 nucleotides read TGTGCCAGCAGTGTGGAAAGGGGGTTCGGTGAGCAGTTCTTC. Amino acids: CASSVERGFGEQFF.